This is a list of T cell receptor beta chains from one sample in a study of blood T cell repertoires in COVID-19. Assay used: immunoSEQ multiplex PCR; TCRdb lists only in-frame clones, some missing. Here the sample spans about 180,000 clones, approximately 84% being singletons. Sequenced material: PBMCs or T cells enriched from blood (not recorded which). Every receptor here comes from a woman between 40 and 50 years old with acute COVID-19. Both conserved end residues are part of each CDR3. A D gene is named only where the DNA matches it firmly. The size field is filled for only some rows; it gives once, few, many or a size class.

v_call	j_call	clone_size	d_call	cdr3_nt	cdr3_aa
TRBV14	TRBJ2-1	-	TRBD1	TGTGCCAGCAGCTTTCCGGGACAGGGGCACTATGAGCAGTTCTTC	CASSFPGQGHYEQFF
TRBV30	TRBJ1-1	-	-	TGTGCCTGGAGAAAAACGGAGGGTCCCGCTTTCTTT	CAWRKTEGPAFF
TRBV9	TRBJ1-2	-	-	TGTGCCAGCAGCGTAGGACGGGGTGACTATGGCTACACCTTC	CASSVGRGDYGYTF
TRBV3-1/TRBV3-2	TRBJ1-2	-	-	TGTGCCAGCAGCCAGCGGGCATATGGCTACACCTTC	CASSQRAYGYTF
TRBV10-3	TRBJ2-3	-	TRBD1	TGTGCCATCAGACCTTCCCCGGGACAGAAGACAGATACGCAGTATTTT	CAIRPSPGQKTDTQYF
TRBV10-3	TRBJ2-1	-	TRBD2	TGTGCCATCAGTGCCCTTAGCGGGAGGGCTCTGAATGAGCAGTTCTTC	CAISALSGRALNEQFF
TRBV10-3	TRBJ1-1	-	TRBD1	TGTGCCATCAGTGCCGGGACAGGGGATAGGAACACTGAAGCTTTCTTT	CAISAGTGDRNTEAFF
TRBV4-2	TRBJ2-5	-	TRBD1	TGTGCCAGCAGCCAACTGGGTGCAGGGGGCGAGACCCAGTACTTC	CASSQLGAGGETQYF
TRBV28	TRBJ1-3	-	-	TGTGCCAGCAGGACTGGTGTGCACACCATATATTTT	CASRTGVHTIYF
TRBV27	TRBJ2-3	-	-	TGTGCCAGCAGTTTATTGAGGACTAGCACAGATACGCAGTATTTT	CASSLLRTSTDTQYF
TRBV7-3	TRBJ1-2	-	-	TGTGCCAGCAGCTTATCAGGGTTTGAAGGCTACACCTTC	CASSLSGFEGYTF
TRBV16	TRBJ2-1	-	TRBD1	TGTGCCAGCAGTCGGGACAGGGGGAGGACTAGGATCAATGAGCAGTTCTTC	CASSRDRGRTRINEQFF
TRBV3-1/TRBV3-2	TRBJ2-1	once	TRBD2	TGTGCCAGCAGCGATACTAGCGGCTCCTACAATGAGCAGTTCTTC	CASSDTSGSYNEQFF
TRBV4-1	TRBJ1-1	-	-	TGCGCCAGCAGCCTTCCGGGTCTTGAAGCTTTCTTT	CASSLPGLEAFF
TRBV5-8	TRBJ1-1	-	-	TGTGCCAGCAGCTTGCCGGGGGGGAACACTGAAGCTTTCTTT	CASSLPGGNTEAFF
TRBV9	TRBJ2-7	-	TRBD2	TGTGCCAGCAGCGTAGACGGGGGGGCCTACGAGCAGTACTTC	CASSVDGGAYEQYF
TRBV19	TRBJ2-3	-	-	TGTGCCAGTAGTATAACATCCCCAGATACGCAGTATTTT	CASSITSPDTQYF